This TCR beta chain was sequenced for a study of blood T cells in healthy people across ages. A sample-barcoded 5' primer and a J-beta primer mix were used in a second PCR of about 7 to 12 cycles. MiXCR, run by TCRdb on the 5' RACE reads, gives a single entry per CDR3 protein. This table has fewer than 600,000 distinct CDR3 sequences, about 25% appearing once. Points on this clonotype: Its antigen is unidentified.

Findings and limits, study-wide: Roughly linear age-related decline in beta diversity appeared, significant by age approximately 43.

These sequences were also reported in another study, on T cells of mothers and their children.

The specimen sequenced was blood. This sequence originates from a boy younger than 10 in good health.

The CDR3 region is CSARTLDTQYF. CDR3 bases: TGCAGTGCTAGGACGTTAGATACGCAGTATTTT. The rearrangement joins TRBV20-1 to TRBJ2-3; D remains unclear. Trimming removed 3 bases from V and 5 bases from J, with 6 bases in between. Germline-derived CDR1 and CDR2 are DFQATT and SNEGSKA (reference sequence). This CDR3 region has 11 residues.